The 21 T cell receptor beta chains in this list originate from one sample, sequenced in a study of blood T cell repertoires in COVID-19. TCRdb's table, derived via immunoSEQ multiplex PCR, lists solely in-frame clones and lacks some. The sample includes about 220,000 clones, 65% to 85% seen only once; the top ten take approximately 3.1%. The sequencing input was PBMCs or T cells enriched from blood (not recorded which). All receptors derive from a woman aged 55-75 years who had recovered from COVID-19.

The chain has TRBV7-9 and TRBJ2-1; 10 bases map to TRBD2. Germline CDR1 reads SEHNR; CDR2 reads FQNEAQ (reference sequence). The CDR3 runs 17 residues. With V trimmed by 4 bases and J by 10 bases, 16 bases remained unmatched. The CDR3 loop is CASSSSRAGGSTWEQFF. The CDR3 nucleotides are TGTGCCAGCAGCTCCTCCCGAGCGGGAGGGTCGACATGGGAGCAGTTCTTC.

The gene calls are TRBV6-5 and TRBJ2-7; 8 nucleotides align to TRBD1. This CDR3 region has 14 residues. Germline V gene data show CDR1 as MNHEY and CDR2 as SVGAGI. After removal of 6 bases from V and 4 bases from J, the junction contained 8 bases not matched to a gene. The CDR3 coding sequence is TGTGCCAGCAGCGGACAGGGACGGTATTACGAGCAGTACTTC. Residues: CASSGQGRYYEQYF.

The chain joins TRBV11-3 to TRBJ2-1; 9 nucleotides match TRBD2. This CDR3 is built from 19 residues. Trimming removed 1 base from V and 1 base from J; junction bases left unmatched: 11. Germline CDR1 reads SGHNT; CDR2 reads YENEEA. CDR3 DNA sequence: TGTGCCAGCAGCTTAGGGGAGGGCATTAGCGGGAGATCCTACAATGAGCAGTTCTTC. Its translation: CASSLGEGISGRSYNEQFF. The full variable domain, in which reference TRBV11-3 and TRBJ2-1 provide the parts outside the CDR3, is EAGVVQSPRYKIIEKKQPVAFWCNPISGHNTLYWYLQNLGQGPELLIRYENEEAVDDSQLPKDRFSAERLKGVDSTLKIQPAELGDSAVYLCASSLGEGISGRSYNEQFFGPGTRLTVL.

The rearrangement links TRBV11-2 to TRBJ2-7, with D unresolved. The CDR3 runs 10 residues. The germline gives CDR1 SGHAT, CDR2 FQNNGV. V was clipped by 3 bases and J by 5 bases, with 2 bases between them. The CDR3 region is CASSFDEQYF. As DNA, the CDR3 is TGTGCCAGCAGCTTCGACGAGCAGTACTTC.

This chain links TRBV27 with TRBJ1-1; D is perhaps TRBD1 (5 bases). Trimming pared 3 bases from V and 3 bases from J, leaving 11 bases between. CDR1 MNHEY and CDR2 SMNVEV come from the germline V gene (reference sequence). This CDR3 is 14 amino acids long. The CDR3 reads CASSFGGSYTEAFF. CDR3 coding DNA: TGTGCCAGCAGTTTCGGGGGGTCGTACACTGAAGCTTTCTTT.

This clone was observed a single time. CDR3 protein: CASSQGRAGGPWETQYF. The CDR3 nucleotides are TGCGCCAGCAGCCAAGGTCGTGCGGGGGGGCCGTGGGAGACCCAGTACTTC. The chain has TRBV4-3 and TRBJ2-5, with 9 positions matching TRBD2. The junction had 11 bases not matched to a gene; V was cut back by 1 base and J by 5 bases. The germline V gene has CDR1 LGHNA and CDR2 YSLEER. This CDR3 is built from 17 residues.

This clone came up once. The chain uses TRBV5-6 and TRBJ1-2; D is undetermined. V was pared by 4 bases and J by 4 bases, with 17 bases between. CDR1 SGHDT and CDR2 YYEEEE come from the germline V gene. This CDR3 contains 15 residues. The CDR3 region has the DNA TGTGCCAGCAGCCCAGACTCCCAATCGAGCTATGGCTACACCTTC. As protein: CASSPDSQSSYGYTF.

This clone has just a few counts. The chain links TRBV5-4 to TRBJ1-2, with 7 bases lining up with TRBD1. The CDR3 covers 14 residues. In germline, CDR1 is SGHNT, CDR2 YYREEE (reference sequence). V dropped 0 bases and J dropped 6; count of bases not matched to a gene: 5. CDR3 bases: TGTGCCAGCAGCTTGGGACAGGGAACGGATGGCTACACCTTC. Translating it yields CASSLGQGTDGYTF.

This sequence joins TRBV5-4 and TRBJ1-2; TRBD1 is a possible D gene (6 bases). Trimming took off 6 bases at V and 4 bases at J, with 16 bases between the two ends. The germline gives CDR1 SGHNT, CDR2 YYREEE (reference sequence). CDR3 length: 14 residues. The CDR3 DNA sequence: TGTGCCAGCACCGCCCTGACAGGTCGCTATGGCTACACCTTC. It is translated as CASTALTGRYGYTF.

The chain is built from TRBV7-2 and TRBJ2-4; 8 positions match TRBD2. The CDR3 has 17 amino acids. The germline gives CDR1 SGHTA, CDR2 FQGNSA. J was trimmed by 0 bases and V by 1 base; bases with no gene match: 5. CDR3 region: CASSLGASGLAKNIQYF. CDR3 in DNA: TGTGCCAGCAGCTTAGGTGCTAGCGGGCTAGCCAAAAACATTCAGTACTTC. The whole variable domain, remainder taken from reference TRBV7-2 and TRBJ2-4, is GAGVSQSPSNKVTEKGKDVELRCDPISGHTALYWYRQSLGQGLEFLIYFQGNSAPDKSGLPSDRFSAERTGGSVSTLTIQRTQQEDSAVYLCASSLGASGLAKNIQYFGAGTRLSVL.

The gene calls are TRBV28 and TRBJ2-5; 9 nucleotides line up with TRBD2. The trim removed 5 bases at V and 5 bases at J, leaving 9 bases unmatched. The germline V gene encodes CDR1 MDHEN and CDR2 SYDVKM. The CDR3 is 15 amino acids. CDR3 in amino acids: CASSPAGLAGETQYF. The DNA of the CDR3 is TGTGCCAGCAGTCCCGCGGGACTAGCAGGGGAGACCCAGTACTTC.

The J gene is TRBJ2-7, the V gene TRBV4-3, with D possibly being TRBD1 (7 bases). Trimming stripped 0 bases from V and 4 bases from J, with 13 bases between. Germline V gene sequence: CDR1 LGHNA, CDR2 YSLEER. The length of the CDR3 is 15 residues. For the CDR3, the DNA is TGCGCCAGCAGCCAAGATCTGTCAGGGGGGTACGAGCAGTACTTC. This gives the protein CASSQDLSGGYEQYF.

As to this clone: The same CDR3 can be traced to other DNA sequences in this sample. The chain links TRBV7-9 to TRBJ1-1; D may be TRBD1 (5 bases). Germline V gene lookup returns CDR1 SEHNR and CDR2 FQNEAQ (reference sequence). The CDR3 length is 14 residues. The ends were cut back, 0 bases at V and 4 bases at J, with 9 bases in the middle. The CDR3 loop reads CASSLARGGTEAFF. In DNA form, the CDR3 reads TGTGCCAGCAGCTTAGCTCGCGGGGGCACTGAAGCTTTCTTT.

The chain uses TRBV7-2 and TRBJ1-2, with 8 bases aligning to TRBD1. CDR1 and CDR2 (germline): SGHTA, FQGNSA. The ends lost 5 bases at V and 1 base at J; junction bases unmatched: 6. This CDR3 comprises 15 residues. CDR3 in amino acids: CASSLGQGFNYGYTF. CDR3 coding DNA: TGTGCCAGCAGCCTCGGACAGGGTTTTAACTATGGCTACACCTTC.

This chain links TRBV19 with TRBJ1-5; 7 nucleotides match TRBD1. This CDR3 has 16 residues. V gave up 5 bases and J gave up 4 bases; unmatched junction bases: 11. Germline CDR1 and CDR2: LNHDA and SQIVND (reference sequence). The CDR3 nucleotides are TGTGCCAGTAGTGTCCTAACCGGGACAGCGAATCAGCCCCAGCATTTT. The encoded protein is CASSVLTGTANQPQHF.

This rearrangement joins TRBV18 to TRBJ2-3; D possibly corresponds to TRBD1 (6 bases). V lost 1 base, J lost 3 bases, and 14 bases lay in between. The CDR3 runs to 16 residues. Germline CDR1 and CDR2: KGHSH and LQKENI. This chain's CDR3 is CASSPRRGAATDTQYF. CDR3 nucleotides: TGTGCCAGCTCACCACGCAGGGGAGCGGCGACAGATACGCAGTATTTT.

Here the CDR3 reads CASSWDRDGAFF. The CDR3 bases are TGTGCCAGCAGTTGGGACAGGGATGGGGCTTTCTTT. The chain uses TRBV2 and TRBJ1-1; 9 positions match TRBD1. The ends lost 5 bases at V and 11 bases at J; junction bases unmatched: 6. The germline V gene encodes CDR1 SNHLY and CDR2 FYNNEI. The CDR3 loop spans 12 amino acids.

The rearrangement joins TRBV5-4 to TRBJ1-2; D possibly corresponds to TRBD1 (6 bases). This CDR3 spans 13 amino acids. The germline gives CDR1 SGHNT, CDR2 YYREEE (reference sequence). V was shortened by 0 bases and J by 6 bases, with 9 bases between the two germline ends. As DNA, the CDR3 is TGTGCCAGCAGCTTGGTACAGGGAAATGGCTACACCTTC. Protein sequence: CASSLVQGNGYTF.

This chain joins TRBV3-1 (or the pseudogene TRBV3-2) and TRBJ2-5, with 10 nucleotides matching TRBD1. The ends lost 4 bases at V and 4 bases at J; junction bases unmatched: 3. The CDR3 sequence is 14 residues long. Germline assignment: CDR1 LGHDT and CDR2 YNNKEL (reference sequence). The CDR3 sequence: CASSLGQGRETQYF. The CDR3 nucleotides are TGTGCCAGCAGCCTGGGACAGGGGCGAGAGACCCAGTACTTC.

This sequence joins TRBV12-1 and TRBJ2-1; TRBD2 is the table's D call and was not checked against the DNA. TRBV12-1 is a pseudogene locus. The CDR3 length is 13 residues. CDR3 sequence: CASRQRWAGEQFF. The CDR3 nucleotides read TGTGCCAGCAGGCAACGGTGGGCGGGTGAGCAGTTCTTC.

This chain uses TRBV29-1 with TRBJ1-2; no definite D call. Germline-derived CDR1 and CDR2 are SQVTM and ANQGSEA. This CDR3 has 11 residues. Trimming took 7 bases from V and 2 from J, leaving 8 bases between them. The CDR3 DNA reads as TGCAGCGCTGGGGAGAACTATGGCTACACCTTC. Protein sequence: CSAGENYGYTF. The entire variable domain, with the rest obtained from reference TRBV29-1 and TRBJ1-2, is as follows: SAVISQKPSRDICQRGTSLTIQCQVDSQVTMMFWYRQQPGQSLTLIATANQGSEATYESGFVIDKFPISRPNLTFSTLTVSNMSPEDSSIYLCSAGENYGYTFGSGTRLTVV.